This TCR beta chain was captured by sequencing in a study of T cell responses to AZD1222 COVID-19 vaccine. Overall study: Second doses that came at about 4 or about 12 weeks were put together. The study, taken as a whole, reports: Repertoires were obtained solely post-peak T cell response. Epitopes outside B.1.351 and B.1.1.7 mutated regions reportedly drew nearly half of spike TCRs.

The protocol was immunoSEQ multiplex PCR, while the TCRdb copy is restricted to in-frame clones and leaves out a portion. The table records around 100,000 clones, roughly 88% of them present only once. A note on this clone: Its target is not known.

Per germline, CDR1 SGHNT and CDR2 YENEEA. The V and J ends lost 1 base and 4 bases respectively, with 15 bases between them. The CDR3 spans 16 residues. Sequencing was performed on peripheral blood, taken on day 0 of AZD1222 vaccination. V gene TRBV11-3 combines with J gene TRBJ2-3; a possible D gene is TRBD2 (5 bases). The source is an adult in good health. The CDR3, as DNA: TGTGCCAGCAGCTTAGGCCGGACGAGGGCGTCAGATACGCAGTATTTT. Translated, it gives CASSLGRTRASDTQYF.